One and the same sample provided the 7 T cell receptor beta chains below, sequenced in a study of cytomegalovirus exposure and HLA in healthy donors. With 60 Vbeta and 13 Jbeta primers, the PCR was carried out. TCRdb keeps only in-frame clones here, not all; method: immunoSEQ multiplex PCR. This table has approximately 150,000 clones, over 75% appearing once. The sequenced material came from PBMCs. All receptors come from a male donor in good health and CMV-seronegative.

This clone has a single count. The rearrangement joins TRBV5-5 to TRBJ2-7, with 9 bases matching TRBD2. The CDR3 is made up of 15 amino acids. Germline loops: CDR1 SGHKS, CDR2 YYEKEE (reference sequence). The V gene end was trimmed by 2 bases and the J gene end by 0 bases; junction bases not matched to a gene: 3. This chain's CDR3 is CASSLTSGFSYEQYF. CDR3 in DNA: TGTGCCAGCAGCTTAACTAGCGGGTTCTCCTACGAGCAGTACTTC.

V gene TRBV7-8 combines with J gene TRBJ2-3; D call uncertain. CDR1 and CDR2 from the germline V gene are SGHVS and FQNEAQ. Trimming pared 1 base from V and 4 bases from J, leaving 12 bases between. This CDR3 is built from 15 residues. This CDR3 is CASSLVSSLADTQYF. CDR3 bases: TGTGCCAGCAGCTTAGTTTCTAGTCTGGCAGATACGCAGTATTTT. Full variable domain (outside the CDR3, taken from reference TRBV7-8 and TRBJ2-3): GAGVSQSPRYKVAKRGQDVALRCDPISGHVSLFWYQQALGQGPEFLTYFQNEAQLDKSGLPSDRFFAERPEGSVSTLKIQRTQQEDSAVYLCASSLVSSLADTQYFGPGTRLTVL.

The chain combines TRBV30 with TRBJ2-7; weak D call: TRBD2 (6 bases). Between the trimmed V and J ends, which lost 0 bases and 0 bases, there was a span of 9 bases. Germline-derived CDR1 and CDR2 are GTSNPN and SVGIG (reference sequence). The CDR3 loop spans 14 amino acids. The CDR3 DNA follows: TGTGCCTGGAGTGTCGGGGGAGGCTCCTACGAGCAGTACTTC. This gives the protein CAWSVGGGSYEQYF.

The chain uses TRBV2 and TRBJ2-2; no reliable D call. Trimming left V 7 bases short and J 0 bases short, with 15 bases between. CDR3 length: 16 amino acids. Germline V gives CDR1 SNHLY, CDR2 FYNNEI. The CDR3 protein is CASNIQTHPNTGELFF. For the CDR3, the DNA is TGTGCCAGCAACATACAGACACACCCGAACACCGGGGAGCTGTTTTTT.

CDR3 protein: CASSSGSGAPYEQYF. DNA for the CDR3: TGTGCCAGTAGTTCCGGTTCTGGAGCACCCTACGAGCAGTACTTC. The chain couples TRBV19 to TRBJ2-7; D gene unclear. CDR1 LNHDA and CDR2 SQIVND come from the germline V gene (reference sequence). V dropped 5 bases and J dropped 2 bases, with 16 bases sitting between them. The CDR3 covers 15 residues. Full variable domain (missing parts from reference TRBV19 and TRBJ2-7): DGGITQSPKYLFRKEGQNVTLSCEQNLNHDAMYWYRQDPGQGLRLIYYSQIVNDFQKGDIAEGYSVSREKKESFPLTVTSAQKNPTAFYLCASSSGSGAPYEQYFGPGTRLTVT.

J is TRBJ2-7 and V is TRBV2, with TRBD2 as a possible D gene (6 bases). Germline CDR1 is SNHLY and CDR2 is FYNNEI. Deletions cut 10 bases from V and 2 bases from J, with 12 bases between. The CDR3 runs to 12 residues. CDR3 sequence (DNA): TGTGCCACGGGTGGGGGGACCTACGAGCAGTACTTC. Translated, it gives CATGGGTYEQYF.

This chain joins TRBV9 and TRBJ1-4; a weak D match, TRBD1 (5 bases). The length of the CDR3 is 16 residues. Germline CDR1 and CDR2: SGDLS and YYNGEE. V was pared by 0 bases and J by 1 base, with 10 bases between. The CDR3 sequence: CASSVALGGTNEKLFF. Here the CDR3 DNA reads TGTGCCAGCAGCGTAGCTCTGGGGGGAACTAATGAAAAACTGTTTTTT.